This TCR beta chain was obtained from a study of neoadjuvant anti-PD-1 for oral cavity cancer. On the study more broadly: Before surgery, most patients got three to four biweekly 3 mg/kg nivolumab doses. Study observations and caveats: Post-nivolumab, blood T cell clonality was significantly elevated in non-responders. Pretreatment Treg/Th17 ratio correlated inversely with post-treatment tumor clonality.

Remarks on this clone: Its target is not known.

Sequencing was performed with immunoSEQ multiplex PCR; in TCRdb, only in-frame clones are kept and a portion is missing. The sample lists nearly 10,000 clones; approximately 61% were seen once. Regarding time point: after neoadjuvant nivolumab, at surgical resection. Patients were newly diagnosed with stage II-IVA oral cavity squamous cell carcinoma without prior systemic or radiation treatment. This clonotype was sampled from a person aged 40-85 years with oral cavity squamous cell carcinoma. The material was PBMCs, obtained after nivolumab (anti-PD-1) treatment.

This CDR3 is CASEEVTEAFF. In nucleotides, the CDR3 is TGTGCCAGCGAGGAGGTCACTGAAGCTTTCTTT. The chain joins TRBV7-9 to TRBJ1-1; no reliable D call. Germline CDR1 reads SEHNR; CDR2 reads FQNEAQ (reference sequence). The CDR3 is made up of 11 amino acids. Trimming removed 8 bases from V and 4 bases from J, with 8 bases in between.